This TCR beta chain is drawn from a study of blood T cells in healthy people across ages. A second 7 to 11 cycle PCR used barcoded and J-beta primers. TCRdb processed the 5' RACE reads anew with MiXCR; each CDR3 protein has one entry. Found here are hundreds of thousands of distinct CDR3 sequences, approximately 50% of them singletons; the top ten hold 30% to 40%. The CDR3 has 15 residues. The V end was cut by 0 bases, the J end by 3 bases, with 12 bases between. CDR1 and CDR2 from the germline V gene are SGHRS and YFSETQ. In each sample, at least 6 million PBMCs were isolated. Specimen: blood. The chain links TRBV5-1 to TRBJ2-5, with D unresolved. This receptor was obtained from a woman in her sixties or seventies in good health. The CDR3 spells CASSLAGLIKETQYF. For the CDR3, the DNA is TGCGCCAGCAGCTTGGCCGGGTTGATAAAAGAGACCCAGTACTTC.